This T cell receptor beta chain derives from a study of shared clonotypes between healthy human individuals. Study-wide findings and caveats: Generation probabilities were higher for clonotypes shared across all four sorted-subset donors than for unshared ones. The expectation was that sequencing depth would affect clonotype sharing among donors.

TCRdb's table, derived via immunoSEQ multiplex PCR, lists solely in-frame clones and lacks some. The top ten hold more than 0.1% of the sample, which has about 2 million clones, 85% to 95% seen once. As regards this clone: Its cognate antigen is unknown.

This CDR3 is built from 15 residues. Trimming at V came to 3 bases and at J to 7 bases, leaving 8 bases not matched to a gene. CDR1 and CDR2 (germline): SGDLS, YYNGEE. The rearrangement links TRBV9 to TRBJ1-2; 11 nucleotides match TRBD1. The clonotype was recovered from a man in his late teens or twenties in good health. Sequencing was carried out using naive CD4+ T cells sorted from blood. Specified subset: CD45RA+ positively selected. This chain's CDR3 is CASSDGQGAAGGYTF. The CDR3 DNA follows: TGTGCCAGCAGCGACGGACAGGGGGCAGCTGGTGGCTACACCTTC.